The clone carrying this T cell receptor (beta chain) occurred a few times. Its antigen is still unknown. These data originate in a study of response to subunit inactivated influenza vaccine. Study-wide results and limits: There was a suggestion from the authors that each seasonal influenza vaccination recruits few new T cells.

TCRdb re-analysed the RT-PCR reads in MiXCR, keeping a single row per CDR3 protein. The sample includes around 650,000 distinct CDR3 sequences, approximately 14% seen only once; the top ten take more than 9%. The CDR3 covers 16 residues. The trim removed 5 bases at V and 8 bases at J, leaving 13 bases unmatched. Germline V CDR1 and CDR2: ENHRY, SYGVKD. Sequencing used PBMCs from blood, obtained less than 13 days after vaccination. This chain links TRBV10-3 with TRBJ2-2; 8 bases are a match to TRBD2. The sequence was obtained from a man aged 45 to 65 who received an inactivated influenza vaccine. CDR3 sequence reads: CAISPGRASQGGELFF. The CDR3, as DNA: TGTGCCATCAGTCCCGGGAGGGCCTCTCAGGGAGGGGAGCTGTTTTTT.